This TCR beta chain was sequenced in a study of OX40 agonist ivuxolimab in advanced cancers. Germline V CDR1 and CDR2: WSHSY, SAAADI. The ends were cut back, 10 bases at V and 5 bases at J, with 10 bases in the middle. This CDR3 has 11 residues. Measured with immunoSEQ multiplex PCR; TCRdb has only the in-frame clones, and not every one. The table includes roughly 60,000 clones, 70% to 90% detected once. This clonotype was obtained from an adult with an advanced solid tumor such as melanoma, head and neck, liver or kidney cancer. The input for sequencing was CD4+ or CD8+ T cells sorted from blood, taken in a trial of the OX40 agonist ivuxolimab. The rearrangement uses TRBV10-2 and TRBJ2-3; no definite D call. The CDR3 DNA reads as TGCGCCACGACGCCGGGAGATACGCAGTATTTT. Its translation is CATTPGDTQYF.